This T cell receptor (beta chain) came from a study of lymphopenia after photon versus proton radiotherapy. The study's findings and limits: Authors raise, but do not show, better survival with proton therapy. Proton therapy kept repertoires fairly stable, unlike photons, which gained effector/memory cells. Post-nadir diversity loss with photons came from oligoclonal expansion, particularly CD8+ Temra cells.

A note on this clone: The antigen is undetermined.

CDR1 and CDR2 (germline): SGHRS, YFSETQ. This CDR3 is 13 amino acids long. Trimming cost V 5 bases and J 1 base, with 9 bases left between them. Here immunoSEQ multiplex PCR was the method, and the copy in TCRdb shows in-frame clones only, minus some. The data show around 53,000 clones, 80% to 90% seen once. This TCR came from a middle-aged man with gastric cancer. The sequencing here drew on peripheral blood, taken from a patient treated with photon-based radiotherapy. The gene calls are TRBV5-1 and TRBJ1-1; no clear D gene. CDR3 sequence reads: CASREERNTEAFF. The CDR3 nucleotides are TGCGCCAGCAGAGAAGAAAGGAACACTGAAGCTTTCTTT.